These 7 T cell receptor beta chains originate from one sample sequenced in a study of T-cell reconstitution after alpha-beta-depleted transplantation in children. Unique molecular identifiers were used in preparing the TCRbeta library. Using its own MiXCR run on the PCR reads, TCRdb lists one record per CDR3 protein. The sample gives 780,000 or so distinct CDR3 sequences, under 20% of which show up once; roughly 5% is in the top ten. The sequencing here drew on PBMCs, mostly from graft donor cells, taken 360 days after TCRalphabeta/CD19-depleted stem cell transplant. These receptors were taken from a male patient younger than 18 who had a stem cell transplant for acute lymphoblastic leukemia, so the T cells may come from the graft donor.

There are many counts of this clonotype. This chain connects TRBV28 to TRBJ2-1; D tentatively fits TRBD1 or TRBD2 (5 bases each). V gave up 3 bases and J gave up 6 bases, with 12 bases separating them. This CDR3 is built from 14 residues. Germline V gives CDR1 MDHEN, CDR2 SYDVKM. CDR3 DNA: TGTGCCAGCAGTTTTAGAGGGACCTCCAATGAGCAGTTCTTC. Amino acid sequence: CASSFRGTSNEQFF. Full variable domain (outside the CDR3, taken from reference TRBV28 and TRBJ2-1): DVKVTQSSRYLVKRTGEKVFLECVQDMDHENMFWYRQDPGLGLRLIYFSYDVKMKEKGDIPEGYSVSREKKERFSLILESASTNQTSMYLCASSFRGTSNEQFFGPGTRLTVL.

A remark on this clonotype: The CDR3 does not end in the conserved phenylalanine or tryptophan, so this is likely a read error. This chain uses TRBV7-6 with TRBJ2-1; 13 bases line up with TRBD2. The CDR3 is 17 amino acids. In germline, CDR1 is SGHVS, CDR2 FNYEAQ. After removal of 4 bases from V and 2 bases from J, the junction contained 5 bases not matched to a gene. For the CDR3, the DNA is TGTGCCAGCAGCTCCAAGGGGACTAGCGGGGCCTACAATGAGCAGTTCCTC. It is translated as CASSSKGTSGAYNEQFL.

This clonotype was found a few times. The rearrangement links TRBV12-3 or TRBV12-4 to TRBJ1-2, with D maybe TRBD1 (6 bases). V lost 6 bases and J 9 bases, leaving 20 bases between the germline ends. There are 14 residues in the CDR3. Here the CDR3 DNA reads TGTGCCAGCAGCGGAGAACAGGGCCATCTGAGCTACACCTTC. It codes for CASSGEQGHLSYTF.

The V call is TRBV20-1, the J call TRBJ1-2, with D possibly TRBD1 on 5 matching bases. Germline V CDR1 and CDR2: DFQATT, SNEGSKA (reference sequence). This CDR3 contains 13 residues. Trimming stripped 8 bases from V and 5 bases from J, with 18 bases between. The CDR3 region is CSSPGLSFYGYTF. In DNA form, the CDR3 reads TGCAGTTCCCCGGGACTTTCCTTTTATGGCTACACCTTC.

This chain joins TRBV9 and TRBJ2-2, with 9 positions matching TRBD2. Germline CDR1 SGDLS, CDR2 YYNGEE. The CDR3 sequence is 16 residues long. V lost 0 bases and J lost 7; bases outside the gene matches: 7. This chain's CDR3 is CASSVATSGHGGELFF. CDR3 sequence (DNA): TGTGCCAGCAGCGTAGCTACTAGCGGGCATGGCGGGGAGCTGTTTTTT. The full variable domain, rest sourced from reference TRBV9 and TRBJ2-2, is DSGVTQTPKHLITATGQRVTLRCSPRSGDLSVYWYQQSLDQGLQFLIQYYNGEERAKGNILERFSAQQFPDLHSELNLSSLELGDSALYFCASSVATSGHGGELFFGEGSRLTVL.

This sequence joins TRBV12-3 or TRBV12-4 and TRBJ2-5; 13 nucleotides align to TRBD2. The CDR3 consists of 15 residues. V dropped 6 bases and J dropped 3; count of bases not matched to a gene: 4. The CDR3 DNA reads TGTGCCAGCAGGGACGGGACTAGCGGGAAAGAGACCCAGTACTTC. This translates into CASRDGTSGKETQYF.

This clonotype was seen many times. Compared with germline, one end of the junction differs, possibly owing to a read error. V and J are TRBV7-9 and TRBJ2-1; the match to TRBD2 covers 10 bases. Germline CDR1 and CDR2: SEHNR and FQNEAQ (reference sequence). This CDR3 contains 13 residues. The CDR3 loop is CASSLAGVNEQFF. DNA for the CDR3: TGTGCCAGCAGCCTAGCGGGAGTCAATGAGCAGTTCTTC.